The 25 T cell receptor beta chains below were found in one sample sequenced in a study of monozygotic twins with inflammatory bowel disease. From the 5' RACE reads, TCRdb lists one entry per CDR3 protein and no DNA. This table lists around 100,000 distinct CDR3 sequences. The sample was blood. These receptors were taken from a human donor with ulcerative colitis or Crohn's disease, or a healthy co-twin of an affected twin (not recorded which).

V usage is TRBV4-3 and J usage is TRBJ2-7; there is no DNA to check the TCRdb D call of TRBD1. Germline values: CDR1 LGHNA, CDR2 YSLEER. The length of the CDR3 is 20 residues. The CDR3 sequence: CASSQDTLGQGASFMYEQYF.

This chain connects TRBV20-1 to TRBJ2-2. Germline CDR1 DFQATT, CDR2 SNEGSKA (reference sequence). The CDR3 spans 16 residues. CDR3 sequence: CSARDPRTGNTGELFF.

The rearrangement joins TRBV7-2 to TRBJ2-3; the TCRdb D gene call, TRBD2, has no DNA to confirm it. Germline loops: CDR1 SGHTA, CDR2 FQGNSA. The CDR3 spans 15 residues. The CDR3 sequence is CASSLASGTADTQYF.

The chain has TRBV7-2 and TRBJ2-1; TCRdb reports TRBD2, a call that lacks DNA to check it against. Germline V gene sequence: CDR1 SGHTA, CDR2 FQGNSA. This CDR3 region has 13 residues. The CDR3 spells CASSRTRPNEQFF.

V is TRBV29-1 and J is TRBJ2-7; TCRdb's D gene call, TRBD1, goes unchecked for lack of DNA. Germline assignment: CDR1 SQVTM and CDR2 ANQGSEA. This CDR3 has 13 amino acids. The CDR3 region is CSVGTGPTYEQYF.

The rearrangement uses TRBV7-3 and TRBJ2-3; no DNA is available, so the TRBD1 call from TCRdb remains unchecked. The germline CDR1 and CDR2 sequences are SGHTA and FQGTGA. The CDR3 loop spans 16 amino acids. This CDR3 reads CASSYMGKTSTDTQYF.

This chain links TRBV28 with TRBJ2-1; with no DNA, the TCRdb D assignment of TRBD2 cannot be verified. The CDR3 runs 13 residues. Per the germline V gene, CDR1 is MDHEN and CDR2 is SYDVKM. CDR3 sequence reads: CASLPSAGNEQFF.

This rearrangement joins TRBV27 to TRBJ1-1; lacking DNA, the TRBD1 call made by TCRdb goes unchecked. Looked up from germline, CDR1 is MNHEY and CDR2 is SMNVEV (reference sequence). The CDR3 is 14 amino acids. CDR3 residues: CASRRTGVDTEAFF.

This chain links TRBV6-1 with TRBJ2-7; TCRdb picks TRBD1, but there is no DNA to check that call. This CDR3 spans 16 amino acids. Per the germline V gene, CDR1 is MNHNS and CDR2 is SASEGT. This CDR3 reads CASSTPGAHLIYEQYF.

The CDR3 sequence: CASSSSTARRANEQFF. The V call is TRBV5-4, the J call TRBJ2-1; TCRdb's D call, TRBD2, is unchecked because there is no DNA. Per germline, CDR1 SGHNT and CDR2 YYREEE (reference sequence). CDR3 length: 16 residues.

V is TRBV20-1 and J is TRBJ2-3. This CDR3 contains 14 residues. Germline V gene data show CDR1 as DFQATT and CDR2 as SNEGSKA (reference sequence). The chain's CDR3 is CSASSGYSTDTQYF.

J is TRBJ2-6 and V is TRBV6-1. The germline V gene has CDR1 MNHNS and CDR2 SASEGT. This CDR3 region has 15 residues. The CDR3 protein is CASSRFFAGANVLTF.

This chain connects TRBV11-2 to TRBJ2-3. CDR3 length: 11 amino acids. Germline values: CDR1 SGHAT, CDR2 FQNNGV. The CDR3 loop reads CASSLGDSQYF.

The chain has TRBV11-2 and TRBJ2-3; as DNA is missing, the TRBD1 call by TCRdb cannot be tested. The germline gives CDR1 SGHAT, CDR2 FQNNGV. The CDR3 runs 14 residues. CDR3 region: CASSPAGRTDTQYF.

The genes are TRBV7-8 and TRBJ2-1. Germline CDR1 reads SGHVS; CDR2 reads FQNEAQ. The length of the CDR3 is 15 residues. The CDR3 here is CASSLEAARYNEQFF. The full variable domain, its missing parts supplied by reference TRBV7-8 and TRBJ2-1, is GAGVSQSPRYKVAKRGQDVALRCDPISGHVSLFWYQQALGQGPEFLTYFQNEAQLDKSGLPSDRFFAERPEGSVSTLKIQRTQQEDSAVYLCASSLEAARYNEQFFGPGTRLTVL.

V and J are TRBV13 and TRBJ2-1; TCRdb indicates TRBD2, and absent DNA this call remains unverified. Germline V gives CDR1 PRHDT, CDR2 FYEKMQ (reference sequence). CDR3 length: 18 residues. The CDR3 region is CASSLPSGRALRNNEQFF.

The chain links TRBV15 to TRBJ1-6. Germline CDR1 and CDR2: LNHNV and YYDKDF (reference sequence). CDR3 length: 13 amino acids. CDR3 protein: CATAGPPNSPLHF.

The rearrangement joins TRBV18 to TRBJ1-3. The germline V gene encodes CDR1 KGHSH and CDR2 LQKENI. There are 15 residues in the CDR3. CDR3 region: CATSSRQLSGNTIYF.

The chain uses TRBV4-3 and TRBJ2-7. Per germline, CDR1 LGHNA and CDR2 YSLEER. The CDR3 sequence is 15 residues long. The CDR3 protein is CASSQEMHNGYEQYF.

The J gene is TRBJ2-5, the V gene TRBV7-2. The CDR3 spans 14 residues. Germline loops: CDR1 SGHTA, CDR2 FQGNSA. CDR3 region: CASSLRWAQETQYF. The entire variable domain, with the rest obtained from reference TRBV7-2 and TRBJ2-5, is as follows: GAGVSQSPSNKVTEKGKDVELRCDPISGHTALYWYRQSLGQGLEFLIYFQGNSAPDKSGLPSDRFSAERTGGSVSTLTIQRTQQEDSAVYLCASSLRWAQETQYFGPGTRLLVL.

The chain has TRBV10-3 and TRBJ2-3; with no DNA, the TCRdb D assignment of TRBD1 cannot be verified. CDR1 is ENHRY and CDR2 is SYGVKD in the germline V gene. The CDR3 loop spans 13 amino acids. This chain's CDR3 is CAITPAGTDTQYF.

J is TRBJ2-1 and V is TRBV20-1; the TCRdb call, TRBD2, lacks DNA for checking. In germline, CDR1 is DFQATT, CDR2 SNEGSKA (reference sequence). The CDR3 loop spans 16 amino acids. The CDR3 is CSAINLAASSYNEQFF.

The V call is TRBV20-1, the J call TRBJ2-7; TCRdb gives TRBD2 as the D gene, but with no DNA this cannot be confirmed. Germline V gene sequence: CDR1 DFQATT, CDR2 SNEGSKA (reference sequence). This CDR3 region has 18 residues. CDR3 amino acids: CSARDGSSGRTPPYEQYF.

The rearrangement joins TRBV4-2 to TRBJ1-4; with no DNA, the TCRdb D assignment of TRBD1 cannot be verified. The CDR3 spans 15 residues. CDR1 is LGHNA, CDR2 YNFKEQ, per germline. CDR3 sequence reads: CASSKTGTGNEKLFF.

The V call is TRBV20-1, the J call TRBJ2-2; there is no DNA to check the TCRdb D call of TRBD1. Germline V gives CDR1 DFQATT, CDR2 SNEGSKA (reference sequence). The CDR3 contains 15 residues. The CDR3 sequence is CSAKPGAQNTGELFF.